This T cell receptor beta chain was retrieved from a study of cytomegalovirus exposure and HLA in healthy donors. The study ran its PCR with 60 Vbeta and 13 Jbeta primers. Measured with immunoSEQ multiplex PCR; TCRdb has only the in-frame clones, and not every one. The sample has more than 85,000 clones, around 80% seen once. The germline gives CDR1 SGHDN, CDR2 FVKESK. The CDR3 sequence is 15 residues long. The V and J ends lost 1 base and 5 bases, in that order; junction bases with no gene match: 4. The sequence was collected from a woman between 45 and 65 years old in good health and CMV-seropositive. J is TRBJ2-4 and V is TRBV14, with 8 nucleotides matching TRBD2. Sample: PBMCs. The CDR3 DNA follows: TGTGCCAGCAGCCAAGGGGGGACTAGGCAAAACATTCAGTACTTC. Translated: CASSQGGTRQNIQYF.